This T cell receptor (beta chain) was retrieved from a study of STAT3 mutations in large granular lymphocyte leukemia. This CDR3 is built from 15 residues. Germline lookup yields CDR1 SGHRS and CDR2 YFSETQ. V lost 0 bases and J 5 bases, leaving 15 bases between the germline ends. General study points: Every T-LGLL patient had at least one immunodominant TCRbeta clonotype. Variable sampling intervals and differing treatment regimens complicated linking therapy response to TCR clonal burden changes.

About this clone: Its antigen remains unknown.

Here immunoSEQ multiplex PCR was the method, and the copy in TCRdb shows in-frame clones only, minus some. The sample comprises about 8,000 clones, around 70% of which are singletons, and under 30% rests with the top ten. The clonotype was recovered from a woman aged 40 to 49 with T-cell large granular lymphocyte leukemia. Some clones in this sample may be carry-over from other donors' samples. The specimen sequenced was peripheral blood mononuclear cells. This chain connects TRBV5-1 to TRBJ2-7; weak D call: TRBD1 (5 bases). CDR3 in amino acids: CASSLAGGRVDEQYF. CDR3 DNA sequence: TGCGCCAGCAGCTTGGCCGGCGGCAGGGTGGACGAGCAGTACTTC.